Here is one T cell receptor (beta chain) with its context. This record belongs to a study of T cell changes during pregnancy in multiple sclerosis. This table comes from immunoSEQ multiplex PCR, and its TCRdb copy is limited to in-frame clones, with some not included. The sample holds tens of thousands of clones, nearly 95% seen once. V lost 8 bases to trimming and J lost 4 bases; unmatched junction nucleotides: 7. This CDR3 is 14 amino acids long. Germline CDR1 MNHEY, CDR2 SMNVEV (reference sequence). V usage is TRBV27 and J usage is TRBJ1-3; 8 bases agree with TRBD1. This sequence originates from a female donor with multiple sclerosis, enrolled in a pregnancy study. Sequencing was performed on peripheral blood, taken in the second trimester of pregnancy. This CDR3 reads CASRTQGAGNTIYF. In DNA, the CDR3 is TGTGCCAGCCGAACTCAGGGGGCAGGAAACACCATATATTTT.